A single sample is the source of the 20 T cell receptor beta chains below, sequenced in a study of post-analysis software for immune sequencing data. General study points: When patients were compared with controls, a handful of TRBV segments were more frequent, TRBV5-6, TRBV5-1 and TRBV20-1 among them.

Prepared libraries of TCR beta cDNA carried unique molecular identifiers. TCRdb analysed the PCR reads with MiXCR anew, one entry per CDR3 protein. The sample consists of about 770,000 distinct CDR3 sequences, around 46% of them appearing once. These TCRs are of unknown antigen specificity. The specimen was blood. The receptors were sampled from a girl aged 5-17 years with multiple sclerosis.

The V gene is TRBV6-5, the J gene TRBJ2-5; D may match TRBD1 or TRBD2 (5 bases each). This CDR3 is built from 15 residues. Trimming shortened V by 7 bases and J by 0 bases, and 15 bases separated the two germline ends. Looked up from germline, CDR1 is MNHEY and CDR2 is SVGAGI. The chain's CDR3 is CASTRGSRNQETQYF. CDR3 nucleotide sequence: TGTGCCAGCACCCGGGGCAGCAGGAACCAAGAGACCCAGTACTTC.

CDR3 nucleotides: TGTGCCACCAGCAGAGACCAAGCGGGACCGAGCTCCTACAATGAGCAGTTCTTC. As protein: CATSRDQAGPSSYNEQFF. The chain is built from TRBV15 and TRBJ2-1, with TRBD2 matching 7 bases. Germline-derived CDR1 and CDR2 are LNHNV and YYDKDF (reference sequence). V was pared by 0 bases and J by 0 bases, with 8 bases of the junction left unmatched. This CDR3 comprises 18 residues. Full variable domain (outside the CDR3, taken from reference TRBV15 and TRBJ2-1): DAMVIQNPRYQVTQFGKPVTLSCSQTLNHNVMYWYQQKSSQAPKLLFHYYDKDFNNEADTPDNFQSRRPNTSFCFLDIRSPGLGDTAMYLCATSRDQAGPSSYNEQFFGPGTRLTVL.

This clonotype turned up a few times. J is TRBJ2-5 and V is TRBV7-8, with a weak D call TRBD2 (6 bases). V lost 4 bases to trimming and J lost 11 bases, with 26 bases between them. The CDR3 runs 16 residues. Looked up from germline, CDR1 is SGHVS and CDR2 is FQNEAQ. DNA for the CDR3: TGTGCCAGCAGCTACAACCCCAGCCCCCCGACGGGGGAGCAGTACTTC. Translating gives CASSYNPSPPTGEQYF. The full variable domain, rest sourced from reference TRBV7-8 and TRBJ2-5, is GAGVSQSPRYKVAKRGQDVALRCDPISGHVSLFWYQQALGQGPEFLTYFQNEAQLDKSGLPSDRFFAERPEGSVSTLKIQRTQQEDSAVYLCASSYNPSPPTGEQYFGPGTRLLVL.

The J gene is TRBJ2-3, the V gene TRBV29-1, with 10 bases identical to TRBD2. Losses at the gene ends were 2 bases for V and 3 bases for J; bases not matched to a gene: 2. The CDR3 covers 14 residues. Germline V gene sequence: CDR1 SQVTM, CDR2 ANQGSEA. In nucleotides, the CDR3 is TGCAGCGTTGAAAGGACTAGCGGAACAGATACGCAGTATTTT. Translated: CSVERTSGTDTQYF.

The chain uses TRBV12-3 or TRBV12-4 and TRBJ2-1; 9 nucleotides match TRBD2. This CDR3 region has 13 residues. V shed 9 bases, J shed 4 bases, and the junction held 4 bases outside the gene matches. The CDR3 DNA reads TGTGCCAGTGCGGGAGGGGCTTACAATGAGCAGTTCTTC. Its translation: CASAGGAYNEQFF.

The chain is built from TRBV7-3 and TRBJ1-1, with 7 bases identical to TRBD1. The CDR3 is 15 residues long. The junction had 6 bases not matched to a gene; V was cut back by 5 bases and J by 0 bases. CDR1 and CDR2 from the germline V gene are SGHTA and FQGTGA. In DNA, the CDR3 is TGTGCCAGCAGCCCACAGACAGGGATGAACACTGAAGCTTTCTTT. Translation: CASSPQTGMNTEAFF.

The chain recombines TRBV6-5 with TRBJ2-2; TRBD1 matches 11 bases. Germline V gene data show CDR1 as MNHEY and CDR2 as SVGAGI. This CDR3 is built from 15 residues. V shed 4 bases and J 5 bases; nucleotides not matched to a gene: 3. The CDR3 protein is CASSSRDRGTGELFF. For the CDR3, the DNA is TGTGCCAGCAGTTCCCGGGACAGGGGGACCGGGGAGCTGTTTTTT.

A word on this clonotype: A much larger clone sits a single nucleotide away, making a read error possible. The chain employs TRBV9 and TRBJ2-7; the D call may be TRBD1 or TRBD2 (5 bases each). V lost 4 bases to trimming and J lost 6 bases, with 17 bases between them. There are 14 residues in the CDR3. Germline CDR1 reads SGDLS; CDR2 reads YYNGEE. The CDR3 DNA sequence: TGTGCCAGCAGCACCGGGGCAGGGTTTCGCGAGCAGTACTTC. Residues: CASSTGAGFREQYF.

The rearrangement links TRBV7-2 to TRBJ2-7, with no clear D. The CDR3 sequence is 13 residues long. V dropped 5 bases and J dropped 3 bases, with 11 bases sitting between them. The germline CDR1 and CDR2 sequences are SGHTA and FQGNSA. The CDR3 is CASSPQPGYEQYF. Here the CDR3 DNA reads TGTGCCAGCAGCCCCCAGCCCGGCTACGAGCAGTACTTC.

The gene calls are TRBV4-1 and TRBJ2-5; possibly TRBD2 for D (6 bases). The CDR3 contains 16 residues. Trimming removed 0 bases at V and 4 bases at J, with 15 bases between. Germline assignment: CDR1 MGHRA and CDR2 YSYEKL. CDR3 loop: CASSQERGTPRETQYF. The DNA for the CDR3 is TGCGCCAGCAGCCAAGAACGAGGGACTCCTCGAGAGACCCAGTACTTC.

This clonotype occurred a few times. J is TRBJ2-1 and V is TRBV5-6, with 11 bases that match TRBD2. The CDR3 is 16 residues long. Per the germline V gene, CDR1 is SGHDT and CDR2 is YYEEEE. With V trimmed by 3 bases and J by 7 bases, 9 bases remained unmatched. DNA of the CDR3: TGTGCCAGCAGCTCCCGGACTAGCGGGCCTCGGAATGAGCAGTTCTTC. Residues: CASSSRTSGPRNEQFF.

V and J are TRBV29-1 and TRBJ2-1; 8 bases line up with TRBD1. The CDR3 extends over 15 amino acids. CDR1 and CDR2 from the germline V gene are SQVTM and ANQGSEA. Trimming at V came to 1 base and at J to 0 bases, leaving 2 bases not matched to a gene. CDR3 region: CSVEGTGSSYNEQFF. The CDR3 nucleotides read TGCAGCGTTGAAGGGACAGGGAGCTCCTACAATGAGCAGTTCTTC.

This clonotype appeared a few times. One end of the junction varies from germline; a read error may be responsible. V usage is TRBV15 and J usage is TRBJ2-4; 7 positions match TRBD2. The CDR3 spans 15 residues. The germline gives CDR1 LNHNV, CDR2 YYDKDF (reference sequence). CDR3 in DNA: TGTGCCACCAGCAGATCGAGCGGGACTAAAAACATCCAGTACTTC. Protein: CATSRSSGTKNIQYF.

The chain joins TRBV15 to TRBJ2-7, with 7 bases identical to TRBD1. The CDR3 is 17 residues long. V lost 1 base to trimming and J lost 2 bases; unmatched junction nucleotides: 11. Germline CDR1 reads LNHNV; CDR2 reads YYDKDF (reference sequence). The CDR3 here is CATSRGLGDSLTYEQYF. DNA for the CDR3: TGTGCCACCAGCAGAGGTTTGGGGGACAGCCTCACCTACGAGCAGTACTTC.

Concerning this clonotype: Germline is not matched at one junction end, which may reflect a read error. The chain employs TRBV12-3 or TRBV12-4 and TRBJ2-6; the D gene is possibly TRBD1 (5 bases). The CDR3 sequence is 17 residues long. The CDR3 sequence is CASSLGRSHSGASVLTF. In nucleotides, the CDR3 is TGTGCCAGCAGTTTGGGCCGGTCCCACTCTGGGGCCAGCGTCCTGACTTTC.

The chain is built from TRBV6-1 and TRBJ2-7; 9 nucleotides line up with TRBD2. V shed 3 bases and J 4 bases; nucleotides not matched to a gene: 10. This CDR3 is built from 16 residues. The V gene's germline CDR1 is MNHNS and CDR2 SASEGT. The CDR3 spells CASSEVFSGSGYEQYF. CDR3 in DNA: TGTGCCAGCAGTGAGGTGTTTAGCGGGAGCGGATACGAGCAGTACTTC.

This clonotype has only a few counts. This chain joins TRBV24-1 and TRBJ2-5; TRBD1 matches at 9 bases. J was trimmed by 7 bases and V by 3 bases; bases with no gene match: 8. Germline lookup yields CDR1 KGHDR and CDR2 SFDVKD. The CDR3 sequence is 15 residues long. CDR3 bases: TGTGCCACCAGTGATCCCGGGACAGGGATAGGGACCCAGTACTTC. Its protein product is CATSDPGTGIGTQYF.

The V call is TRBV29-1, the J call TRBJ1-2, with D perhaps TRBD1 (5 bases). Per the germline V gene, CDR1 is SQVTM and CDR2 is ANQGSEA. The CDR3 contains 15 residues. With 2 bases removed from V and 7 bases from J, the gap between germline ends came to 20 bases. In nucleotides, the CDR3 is TGCAGCGTTGAAAGGATGCAAGGGTCGGGGACTGGCTACACCTTC. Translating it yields CSVERMQGSGTGYTF.

CDR3 region: CSVGAFYEQYF. The CDR3 bases are TGCAGCGTGGGGGCCTTTTACGAGCAGTACTTC. V and J are TRBV29-1 and TRBJ2-7, with a possible D match to TRBD1 (6 bases). The CDR3 sequence is 11 residues long. V was trimmed by 6 bases and J by 4 bases, leaving 10 bases between them. CDR1 is SQVTM, CDR2 ANQGSEA, per germline.

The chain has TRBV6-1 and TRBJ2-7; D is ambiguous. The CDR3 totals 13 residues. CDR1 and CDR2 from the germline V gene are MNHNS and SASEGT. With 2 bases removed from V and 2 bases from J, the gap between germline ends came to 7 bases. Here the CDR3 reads CASSESWPYEQYF. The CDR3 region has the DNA TGTGCCAGCAGTGAATCTTGGCCCTACGAGCAGTACTTC.